At least ten counts were recorded for the clone carrying this T cell receptor (beta chain). Antigen unknown. A J-beta primer mix and a sample-barcoded 5' primer were used in a second PCR of roughly 7 to 12 cycles. TCRdb recomputed calls from the 5' RACE reads with MiXCR, one row per CDR3 protein. The repertoire holds about 670,000 distinct CDR3 sequences, under 65% seen once, with approximately 13% in the top ten. Total RNA, at least 5.5 micrograms per sample, came from PBMCs. This sample is drawn from a study of blood T cells in healthy people across ages. Notes on the study in general: Older individuals had lower TCR beta diversity per million T cells (the decline was roughly linear).

This clonotype originated in a woman aged 80 or over in good health. Sequencing input: blood.

The DNA of the CDR3 is TGCGCCAGCAGCCCAACACTAGCGGGTCTCTACGAGCAGTACTTC. It encodes CASSPTLAGLYEQYF. The genes are TRBV4-1 and TRBJ2-7; 9 positions agree with TRBD2. The CDR3 runs 15 residues. The V gene end was trimmed by 4 bases and the J gene end by 3 bases; junction bases not matched to a gene: 7. Germline V lookup: CDR1 MGHRA, CDR2 YSYEKL.